This T cell receptor beta chain stems from a study of T-cell memory formation after mild COVID-19. V lost 2 bases and J lost 3, with 5 bases in between. Per germline, CDR1 LGHDT and CDR2 YNNKEL (reference sequence). The CDR3 has 13 amino acids. There are a few counts of this clonotype. TCRdb re-called the 5' RACE reads through MiXCR, storing one row per CDR3 protein. The data hold 50,000 to 75,000 distinct CDR3 sequences, with about a tenth observed a single time. The sample comprised PBMCs or a T cell subset sorted from them (not recorded which). The chain uses TRBV3-1 and TRBJ1-5; D remains ambiguous. This receptor was taken from a man in his late teens or twenties who had mild COVID-19 (a few samples of this study predate the infection). Cell type and time point are not known. CDR3 nucleotides: TGTGCCAGCAGCCAAAGTCTCAATCAGCCCCAGCATTTT. Protein product: CASSQSLNQPQHF.